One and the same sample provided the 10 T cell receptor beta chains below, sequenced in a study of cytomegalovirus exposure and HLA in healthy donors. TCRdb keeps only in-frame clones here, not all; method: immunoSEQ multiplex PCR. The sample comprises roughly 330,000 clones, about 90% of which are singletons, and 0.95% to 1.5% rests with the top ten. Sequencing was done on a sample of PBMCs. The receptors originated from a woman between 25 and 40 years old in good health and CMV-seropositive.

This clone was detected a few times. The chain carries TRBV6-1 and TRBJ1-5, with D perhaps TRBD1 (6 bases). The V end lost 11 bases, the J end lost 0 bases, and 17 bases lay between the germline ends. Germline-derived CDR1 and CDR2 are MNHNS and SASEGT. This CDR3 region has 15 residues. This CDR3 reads CASLGRGYSNQPQHF. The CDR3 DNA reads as TGTGCCTCCCTGGGCAGGGGCTATAGCAATCAGCCCCAGCATTTT.

The CDR3 is CASSSNPRFGHEGYTF. In DNA, the CDR3 is TGTGCCAGCAGCTCAAACCCGCGGTTTGGGCATGAGGGCTACACCTTC. The V and J genes are TRBV9 and TRBJ1-2; D is undetermined. Germline CDR1 is SGDLS and CDR2 is YYNGEE. This CDR3 has 16 amino acids. V lost 4 bases, J lost 8 bases, and 24 bases lay in between. Full variable domain (outside the CDR3, taken from reference TRBV9 and TRBJ1-2): DSGVTQTPKHLITATGQRVTLRCSPRSGDLSVYWYQQSLDQGLQFLIQYYNGEERAKGNILERFSAQQFPDLHSELNLSSLELGDSALYFCASSSNPRFGHEGYTFGSGTRLTVV.

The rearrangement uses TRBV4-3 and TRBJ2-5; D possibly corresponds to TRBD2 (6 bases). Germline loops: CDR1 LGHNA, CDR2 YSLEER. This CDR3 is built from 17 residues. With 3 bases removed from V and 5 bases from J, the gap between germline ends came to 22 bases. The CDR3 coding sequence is TGCGCCAGCAGCCAGGGGATTTCGGGCGGGGAAACGGAGACCCAGTACTTC. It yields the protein CASSQGISGGETETQYF.

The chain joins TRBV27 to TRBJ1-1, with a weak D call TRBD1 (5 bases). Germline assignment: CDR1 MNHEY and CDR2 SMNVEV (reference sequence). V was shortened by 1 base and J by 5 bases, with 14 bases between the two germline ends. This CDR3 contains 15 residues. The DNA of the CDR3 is TGTGCCAGCAGTTTATGGGGGGGAAGAATTACTGAAGCTTTCTTT. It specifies CASSLWGGRITEAFF.

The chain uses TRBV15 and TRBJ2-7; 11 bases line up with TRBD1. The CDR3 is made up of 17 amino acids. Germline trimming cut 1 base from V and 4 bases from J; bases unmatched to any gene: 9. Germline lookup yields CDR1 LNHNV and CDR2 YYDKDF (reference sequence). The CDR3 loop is CATSRGSGTGGIYEQYF. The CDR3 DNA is TGTGCCACCAGCAGAGGATCCGGGACAGGGGGAATTTACGAGCAGTACTTC.

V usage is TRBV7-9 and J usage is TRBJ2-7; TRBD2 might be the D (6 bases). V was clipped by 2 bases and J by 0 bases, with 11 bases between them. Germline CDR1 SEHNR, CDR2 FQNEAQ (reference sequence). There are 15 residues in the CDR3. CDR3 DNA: TGTGCCAGCAGCTTACTTGGCGGGACCTCCTACGAGCAGTACTTC. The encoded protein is CASSLLGGTSYEQYF.

CDR3 sequence (DNA): TGTGCCAGCAGCTTGGTTGGGACAGCCAAGAATGAGCAGTTCTTC. Translating it yields CASSLVGTAKNEQFF. This chain joins TRBV5-6 and TRBJ2-1; TRBD1 matches 7 bases. Looked up from germline, CDR1 is SGHDT and CDR2 is YYEEEE. The CDR3 loop spans 15 amino acids. Trimming removed 0 bases from V and 7 bases from J; junction bases left unmatched: 7.

The CDR3 bases are TGTGCCACCAGCACACGGACAGCCCAAGAGACCCAGTACTTC. Translated, it gives CATSTRTAQETQYF. V is TRBV15 and J is TRBJ2-5; maybe TRBD1 (6 bases). Trimming stripped 4 bases from V and 1 base from J, with 10 bases between. The CDR3 has 14 residues. Per the germline V gene, CDR1 is LNHNV and CDR2 is YYDKDF (reference sequence).

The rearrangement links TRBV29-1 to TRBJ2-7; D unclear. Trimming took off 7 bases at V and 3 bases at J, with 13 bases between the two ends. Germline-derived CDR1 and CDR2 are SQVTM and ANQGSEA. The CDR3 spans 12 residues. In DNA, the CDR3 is TGCAGCGCGTCTCGTGAAGGCTACGAGCAGTACTTC. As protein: CSASREGYEQYF.

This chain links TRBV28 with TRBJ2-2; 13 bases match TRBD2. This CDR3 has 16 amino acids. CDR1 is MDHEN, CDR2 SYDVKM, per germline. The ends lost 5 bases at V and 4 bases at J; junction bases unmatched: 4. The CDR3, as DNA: TGTGCCAGCAGTCCTCGACTAGCGGGAGGCACCGGGGAGCTGTTTTTT. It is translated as CASSPRLAGGTGELFF.